This TCR beta chain was captured by sequencing in a study of control samples from healthy donors and cancer patients. Some clones are missing from TCRdb's copy, which holds only in-frame ones; the method was immunoSEQ multiplex PCR. This sample has 150,000 to 200,000 clones; approximately 94% occur once, and the top ten carry around 1.5%. Trimming left V 0 bases short and J 10 bases short, with 16 bases between. The germline V gene encodes CDR1 LGHNA and CDR2 YNFKEQ. The CDR3 consists of 16 residues. V is TRBV4-2 and J is TRBJ1-6; D is ambiguous. The sequencing sample was made of blood. The receptor comes from a man aged 30 to 45 in good health. The CDR3 DNA reads TGTGCCAGCAGCCAAGATATGAGCGGATCTAGCTCACCCCTCCACTTT. This sequence encodes CASSQDMSGSSSPLHF.